The 6 T cell receptor beta chains presented below share a single source sample, sequenced in a study of blood T cell repertoires in COVID-19. Here immunoSEQ multiplex PCR was the method, and the copy in TCRdb shows in-frame clones only, minus some. The profile shows roughly 250,000 clones, almost 85% of them singletons. Sequenced sample: peripheral blood. The source of these receptors is a man aged 50 to 59 with acute or convalescent COVID-19.

The rearrangement uses TRBV24-1 and TRBJ2-2; 9 bases agree with TRBD1. Per germline, CDR1 KGHDR and CDR2 SFDVKD. Unmatched junction bases numbered 13, after V lost 10 bases and J lost 5 bases. This CDR3 spans 16 amino acids. The CDR3 loop reads CATASRDRALTGELFF. The CDR3 DNA is TGTGCCACAGCCTCGAGGGACAGGGCCTTAACCGGGGAGCTGTTTTTT.

This clone was observed a handful of times. CDR3 nucleotides: TGTGCCACCCATATGAGGGGACAGGGTAGCAATCAGCCCCAGCATTTT. This translates into CATHMRGQGSNQPQHF. The chain carries TRBV19 and TRBJ1-5; 9 bases are a match to TRBD1. The CDR3 is 16 amino acids. Germline-derived CDR1 and CDR2 are LNHDA and SQIVND (reference sequence). The junction had 10 bases not matched to a gene; V was cut back by 10 bases and J by 0 bases.

This chain joins TRBV11-3 and TRBJ2-7; 14 nucleotides line up with TRBD2. The trim removed 1 base at V and 4 bases at J, leaving 3 bases unmatched. The germline gives CDR1 SGHNT, CDR2 YENEEA. The CDR3 sequence is 16 residues long. The CDR3 sequence: CASSLGGLAGDYEQYF. DNA of the CDR3: TGTGCCAGCAGCTTAGGGGGACTAGCGGGAGATTACGAGCAGTACTTC. Variable domain in full (rest from reference TRBV11-3 and TRBJ2-7): EAGVVQSPRYKIIEKKQPVAFWCNPISGHNTLYWYLQNLGQGPELLIRYENEEAVDDSQLPKDRFSAERLKGVDSTLKIQPAELGDSAVYLCASSLGGLAGDYEQYFGPGTRLTVT.

V and J are TRBV7-8 and TRBJ1-1; 7 bases map to TRBD1. CDR3 size: 13 residues. V gave up 5 bases and J gave up 4 bases; unmatched junction bases: 4. The germline V gene has CDR1 SGHVS and CDR2 FQNEAQ. The CDR3 nucleotides read TGTGCCAGCAGCAAGGACAGGTCCACTGAAGCTTTCTTT. Protein sequence: CASSKDRSTEAFF. The full variable domain, rest sourced from reference TRBV7-8 and TRBJ1-1, is GAGVSQSPRYKVAKRGQDVALRCDPISGHVSLFWYQQALGQGPEFLTYFQNEAQLDKSGLPSDRFFAERPEGSVSTLKIQRTQQEDSAVYLCASSKDRSTEAFFGQGTRLTVV.

V is TRBV3-1 (or the pseudogene TRBV3-2) and J is TRBJ1-1; no definite D call. The CDR3 is made up of 12 amino acids. Trimming left V 0 bases short and J 5 bases short, with 4 bases between. Germline V gene sequence: CDR1 LGHDT, CDR2 YNNKEL (reference sequence). The DNA for the CDR3 is TGTGCCAGCAGCCAAGATACAACTGAAGCTTTCTTT. Encoded protein: CASSQDTTEAFF.

This chain joins TRBV7-6 and TRBJ2-3; D is unresolved. V lost 0 bases and J 6 bases, leaving 7 bases between the germline ends. CDR1 SGHVS and CDR2 FNYEAQ come from the germline V gene. The CDR3 is 13 amino acids. CDR3 nucleotides: TGTGCCAGCAGCTTAGCCCAGTGGGATACGCAGTATTTT. It translates to CASSLAQWDTQYF.